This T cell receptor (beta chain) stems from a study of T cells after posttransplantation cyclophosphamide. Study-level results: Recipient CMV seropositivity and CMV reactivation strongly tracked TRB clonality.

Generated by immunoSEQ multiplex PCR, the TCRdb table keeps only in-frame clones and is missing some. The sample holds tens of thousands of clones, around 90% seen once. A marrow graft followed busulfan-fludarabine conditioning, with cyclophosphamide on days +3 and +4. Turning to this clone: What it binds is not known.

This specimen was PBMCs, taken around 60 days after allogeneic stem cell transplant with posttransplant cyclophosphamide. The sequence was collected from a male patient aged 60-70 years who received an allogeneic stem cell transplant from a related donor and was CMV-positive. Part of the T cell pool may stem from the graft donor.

This CDR3 reads CASSLFIKEGSGYTF. Written as DNA, the CDR3 is TGTGCCAGCAGCTTATTTATTAAAGAGGGTAGTGGCTACACCTTC. The rearrangement uses TRBV7-8 and TRBJ1-2; no reliable D call. Per germline, CDR1 SGHVS and CDR2 FQNEAQ. The V and J ends lost 2 bases and 7 bases respectively, with 17 bases between them. The CDR3 contains 15 residues.